This T cell receptor beta chain derives from a study of blood T cell repertoires in COVID-19. In the study overall: The origin of the acute and convalescent COVID-19 samples was the United States, Italy and Spain. From T cells, B-cell-depleted T cells, or PBMCs came the material, which was cDNA or gDNA.

The J segment lost 5 bases and the V segment lost 5 bases, leaving 6 bases of the junction unmatched. CDR1 KGHDR and CDR2 SFDVKD come from the germline V gene. CDR3 length: 15 amino acids. Some clones are missing from TCRdb's copy, which holds only in-frame ones; the method was immunoSEQ multiplex PCR. The sample holds around 80,000 clones; around nine tenths are singletons and the top ten take roughly 0.58%. The TCR comes from a man between 60 and 75 years old with acute or convalescent COVID-19. The chain couples TRBV24-1 to TRBJ1-5; TRBD1 matches at 9 bases. Sequenced input: peripheral blood. The CDR3 loop reads CATSGPNRGHQPQHF. CDR3 coding DNA: TGTGCCACCAGTGGCCCAAACAGGGGGCATCAGCCCCAGCATTTT.